These 11 T cell receptor beta chains were all obtained from the same sample, sequenced in a study of beta chain features in type 1 diabetes. No cognate antigen is known for these TCRs. Study-level points and caveats: Type 1 diabetes patients had moderately but significantly shorter TCRB CDR3s in all four CD4+ subsets.

Every isolated RNA sample was fully reverse transcribed, so sequencing captured expressed TCRB transcripts. Method: immunoSEQ multiplex PCR; TCRdb's copy keeps in-frame clones and lacks some. The repertoire holds approximately 29,000 clones, with approximately 64% as singletons. Sequenced: Tregs from blood. These TCRs come from a woman in her thirties with type 1 diabetes.

The chain joins TRBV11-2 to TRBJ2-2, with 8 bases identical to TRBD1. The V gene end was trimmed by 4 bases and the J gene end by 6 bases; junction bases not matched to a gene: 1. The CDR3 has 13 residues. Germline CDR1 is SGHAT and CDR2 is FQNNGV. This CDR3 reads CASSSTGAGELFF. The CDR3 nucleotides are TGTGCCAGCAGCTCGACAGGGGCCGGGGAGCTGTTTTTT.

The V call is TRBV7-9, the J call TRBJ1-1; 7 bases align to TRBD1. This CDR3 region has 17 residues. With V trimmed by 1 base and J by 3 bases, 11 bases remained unmatched. Germline CDR1 is SEHNR and CDR2 is FQNEAQ (reference sequence). The CDR3 sequence: CASSLVFSSRGDTEAFF. CDR3 bases: TGTGCCAGCAGCTTAGTATTTTCGAGCAGGGGGGACACTGAAGCTTTCTTT.

A few counts support this clone. The chain is built from TRBV19 and TRBJ1-5; D may be TRBD1 (5 bases). This CDR3 is 14 amino acids long. Germline V gene sequence: CDR1 LNHDA, CDR2 SQIVND (reference sequence). V lost 2 bases to trimming and J lost 5 bases, with 10 bases between them. The CDR3 bases are TGTGCCAGTAGTATAAACAGGAGCTATCAGCCCCAGCATTTT. This translates into CASSINRSYQPQHF. The full variable domain, completed using reference TRBV19 and TRBJ1-5, is DGGITQSPKYLFRKEGQNVTLSCEQNLNHDAMYWYRQDPGQGLRLIYYSQIVNDFQKGDIAEGYSVSREKKESFPLTVTSAQKNPTAFYLCASSINRSYQPQHFGDGTRLSIL.

The rearrangement links TRBV4-2 to TRBJ1-1, with a tentative D call TRBD1 (5 bases). The germline V and J ends were trimmed by 8 bases and 0 bases, with 10 bases remaining between them. From germline, CDR1 is LGHNA and CDR2 YNFKEQ. This CDR3 region has 13 residues. CDR3 nucleotides: TGTGCCAGCTCCGTGGACATGAACACTGAAGCTTTCTTT. Translation: CASSVDMNTEAFF.

The rearrangement uses TRBV6-5 and TRBJ2-7, with a possible D match to TRBD1 (5 bases). Between the trimmed V and J ends, which lost 0 bases and 3 bases, there was a span of 9 bases. CDR3 length equals 14 residues. CDR1 is MNHEY and CDR2 is SVGAGI in the germline V gene. CDR3 sequence (DNA): TGTGCCAGCAGTTACTCGTGGGGCCACTACGAGCAGTACTTC. It translates to CASSYSWGHYEQYF.

This clone was picked up a small number of times. CDR3 protein: CASSQAGGGYNEQFF. CDR3 bases: TGTGCCAGCAGCCAAGCGGGAGGAGGCTACAATGAGCAGTTCTTC. V gene TRBV7-3 combines with J gene TRBJ2-1; TRBD2 aligns across 9 bases. Trimming at V came to 5 bases and at J to 3 bases, leaving 5 bases not matched to a gene. The CDR3 covers 15 residues. Germline CDR1 SGHTA, CDR2 FQGTGA.

The rearrangement links TRBV6-6 to TRBJ2-7, with 7 positions matching TRBD2. In germline, CDR1 is MNHNY, CDR2 SVGAGI (reference sequence). The CDR3 is 13 residues long. J lost 2 bases, V lost 6 bases, and 4 bases had no gene match. The chain's CDR3 is CASSLLATYEQYF. CDR3 nucleotide sequence: TGTGCCAGCAGCCTACTAGCGACCTACGAGCAGTACTTC.

The chain combines TRBV16 with TRBJ1-1; D not resolved. Trimming removed 6 bases from V and 5 bases from J, with 16 bases in between. Germline CDR1 reads KGHSY; CDR2 reads FQNENV. The CDR3 is 14 amino acids. The CDR3 sequence: CASSEKGGWTEAFF. Written as DNA, the CDR3 is TGTGCCAGCAGTGAAAAGGGAGGCTGGACTGAAGCTTTCTTT.

The V call is TRBV10-1, the J call TRBJ1-3; 7 positions agree with TRBD1. Germline V gene sequence: CDR1 WNHNN, CDR2 SYGVQD (reference sequence). V was pared by 0 bases and J by 4 bases, with 3 bases of the junction left unmatched. This CDR3 is 15 amino acids long. The CDR3 DNA follows: TGCGCCAGCAGTGAGTCAACAGGGGTCGGAAACACCATATATTTT. It specifies CASSESTGVGNTIYF.

This chain uses TRBV2 with TRBJ2-3; 7 bases are a match to TRBD1. V lost 10 bases, J lost 5 bases, and 24 bases stayed unmatched. The germline V gene has CDR1 SNHLY and CDR2 FYNNEI. This CDR3 spans 18 amino acids. The CDR3 loop is CATQTGTASSWAGDTQYF. CDR3 DNA: TGTGCCACCCAAACCGGGACAGCGTCTAGCTGGGCCGGAGATACGCAGTATTTT.

The V and J genes are TRBV19 and TRBJ2-5; tentatively, D is TRBD2 (6 bases). Germline CDR1 reads LNHDA; CDR2 reads SQIVND (reference sequence). This CDR3 has 13 amino acids. Trimming shortened V by 4 bases and J by 11 bases, and 17 bases separated the two germline ends. The CDR3, as DNA: TGTGCCAGTAGTAGGAGGGGAGAGAAAGAGCAGTACTTC. Its protein product is CASSRRGEKEQYF.